These 9 T cell receptor beta chains share one sample of origin, sequenced in a study of early T cells in non-severe SARS-CoV-2 infection (dated by TCRdb to the early 2020s). Library preparation used 5' RACE. The instrument was a NextSeq 500. In TCRdb, the public reads were trimmed at Q25 with fastp and aligned with MiXCR, with productive beta chains retained. Every CDR3 protein is listed once, alongside the most common genes and DNA of its rows. This sample comprises 46,000 or so distinct CDR3 sequences, 7% to 8% of them detected only once. The ten biggest clones cover 8% to 9.5% of the sample. The sample taken for sequencing was whole blood. These receptors originate from an adult who was a healthcare worker with PCR-confirmed SARS-CoV-2 infection or an uninfected control (not recorded which).

This clonotype was picked up a small number of times. A much larger clone sits a single nucleotide away, making a read error possible. The rearrangement links TRBV6-4 to TRBJ2-3, with unresolved D. CDR1 and CDR2 (germline): MRHNA, SNTAGT. This CDR3 region has 13 residues. Between the trimmed V and J ends, which lost 3 bases and 2 bases, there was a span of 6 bases. In DNA, the CDR3 is TGTGCCAGCAGTGAGAAGGTCACAGATACGCAGTATTTT. Its translation is CASSEKVTDTQYF.

The gene calls are TRBV6-5 and TRBJ1-2; a weak D match, TRBD1 (5 bases). V was shortened by 6 bases and J by 4 bases, with 18 bases between the two germline ends. The CDR3 is made up of 15 amino acids. Germline CDR1 MNHEY, CDR2 SVGAGI. The CDR3 protein is CASSRLDRQSYGYTF. The CDR3 DNA reads as TGTGCCAGCAGCCGGCTTGACCGACAGTCCTATGGCTACACCTTC.

This clonotype was detected ten times or more. The gene calls are TRBV7-9 and TRBJ2-1, with 11 bases that match TRBD2. V shed 11 bases, J shed 11 bases, and the junction held 8 bases outside the gene matches. Germline loops: CDR1 SEHNR, CDR2 FQNEAQ (reference sequence). CDR3 length equals 12 residues. The CDR3 loop reads CAPGLADSKQFF. CDR3 nucleotide sequence: TGTGCCCCGGGACTAGCGGACTCAAAGCAGTTCTTC.

This clonotype showed up just a few times. The V gene is TRBV29-1, the J gene TRBJ2-7; TRBD1 matches 12 bases. This CDR3 region has 17 residues. The trim removed 7 bases at V and 1 base at J, leaving 14 bases unmatched. Germline lookup yields CDR1 SQVTM and CDR2 ANQGSEA. The CDR3 loop is CSAVSAGTGGRSYEQYF. CDR3 coding DNA: TGCAGCGCCGTTTCGGCCGGGACAGGGGGCCGGTCCTACGAGCAGTACTTC.

Only a few counts were recorded for this clonotype. The V call is TRBV29-1, the J call TRBJ2-3, with D perhaps TRBD1 (5 bases). V shed 3 bases and J shed 4 bases, with 5 bases lying between them. The CDR3 extends over 11 amino acids. Germline V CDR1 and CDR2: SQVTM, ANQGSEA. The CDR3 bases are TGCAGCGTTGACAGGGCAGATACGCAGTATTTT. Protein: CSVDRADTQYF.

This clonotype was recorded once. The rearrangement joins TRBV28 to TRBJ2-7; 9 bases line up with TRBD1. V shed 6 bases and J 2 bases; nucleotides not matched to a gene: 5. CDR3 length: 14 residues. Germline V gene data show CDR1 as MDHEN and CDR2 as SYDVKM. The CDR3 DNA reads as TGTGCCAGCAGATCTTGGGACAGGGCCTACGAGCAGTACTTC. Encoded protein: CASRSWDRAYEQYF. Full variable domain (rest looked up from reference TRBV28 and TRBJ2-7): DVKVTQSSRYLVKRTGEKVFLECVQDMDHENMFWYRQDPGLGLRLIYFSYDVKMKEKGDIPEGYSVSREKKERFSLILESASTNQTSMYLCASRSWDRAYEQYFGPGTRLTVT.

In its sample, this clonotype was seen a few times. This rearrangement joins TRBV28 to TRBJ2-2, with 13 bases aligning to TRBD2. The CDR3 extends over 17 amino acids. Germline V gene lookup returns CDR1 MDHEN and CDR2 SYDVKM. J lost 3 bases, V lost 4 bases, and 5 bases had no gene match. The CDR3 protein is CASSWTSGGGYTGELFF. CDR3 nucleotide sequence: TGTGCCAGCAGTTGGACTAGCGGGGGCGGGTACACCGGGGAGCTGTTTTTT.

For this clonotype: Just one base apart from a much larger clone, this may be a read error. The chain links TRBV28 to TRBJ2-3; TRBD2 is a possible D gene (6 bases). The CDR3 runs to 16 residues. Trimming left V 4 bases short and J 1 base short, with 15 bases between. CDR1 is MDHEN and CDR2 is SYDVKM in the germline V gene. The CDR3 DNA is TGTGCCAGCAGTTCCCGACTAGTGGGGGGCACAGATACGCAGTATTTT. Residues: CASSSRLVGGTDTQYF. Full variable domain (rest looked up from reference TRBV28 and TRBJ2-3): DVKVTQSSRYLVKRTGEKVFLECVQDMDHENMFWYRQDPGLGLRLIYFSYDVKMKEKGDIPEGYSVSREKKERFSLILESASTNQTSMYLCASSSRLVGGTDTQYFGPGTRLTVL.

CDR3 nucleotides: TGTGCCAGAAGCTTGATATCTAGTTACAATGAGCAGTTCTTC. Translation gives CARSLISSYNEQFF. V usage is TRBV5-3 and J usage is TRBJ2-1; D unresolved. Being an ORF, TRBV5-3 has a function that is uncertain. This CDR3 has 14 amino acids. Deletions cut 1 base from V and 4 bases from J, with 9 bases between.